A single sample is the source of the 8 T cell receptor beta chains below, sequenced in a study of cytomegalovirus exposure and HLA in healthy donors. PCR primers comprised 60 Vbeta and 13 Jbeta primers. Method: immunoSEQ multiplex PCR; TCRdb's copy keeps in-frame clones and lacks some. The repertoire holds about 110,000 clones, 70% to 80% seen once, with 0.79% in the top ten. The sequenced sample was PBMCs. These receptors were collected from a boy aged 10-17 years in good health and CMV-seronegative.

The V call is TRBV7-2, the J call TRBJ1-6; D might be TRBD1 (6 bases). V lost 5 bases to trimming and J lost 7 bases, with 9 bases between them. CDR1 is SGHTA and CDR2 is FQGNSA in the germline V gene. CDR3 length: 13 residues. This CDR3 reads CASSRDRNSPLHF. CDR3 nucleotide sequence: TGTGCCAGCAGCAGAGACAGGAATTCACCCCTCCACTTT. Based on the CDR3 plus reference TRBV7-2 and TRBJ1-6, the full variable domain is GAGVSQSPSNKVTEKGKDVELRCDPISGHTALYWYRQSLGQGLEFLIYFQGNSAPDKSGLPSDRFSAERTGGSVSTLTIQRTQQEDSAVYLCASSRDRNSPLHFGNGTRLTVT.

CDR3 in amino acids: CAWGTGIEEKLFF. In DNA form, the CDR3 reads TGTGCCTGGGGGACAGGGATAGAAGAAAAACTGTTTTTT. The chain combines TRBV30 with TRBJ1-4, with 9 nucleotides matching TRBD1. V lost 5 bases, J lost 8 bases, and 6 bases stayed unmatched. Per the germline V gene, CDR1 is GTSNPN and CDR2 is SVGIG (reference sequence). This CDR3 is 13 amino acids long.

The chain is built from TRBV10-1 and TRBJ2-1, with no clear D. CDR3 length: 13 residues. The germline gives CDR1 WNHNN, CDR2 SYGVQD (reference sequence). V lost 9 bases and J 5 bases, leaving 14 bases between the germline ends. The CDR3 coding sequence is TGCGCCAGTACCTCGAGCGTCCACAATGAGCAGTTCTTC. It codes for CASTSSVHNEQFF.

This clone was picked up a small number of times. CDR3 amino acids: CSGNQGLMNTEAFF. CDR3 DNA: TGCAGCGGTAACCAGGGACTCATGAACACTGAAGCTTTCTTT. The chain is built from TRBV29-1 and TRBJ1-1, with D perhaps matching TRBD1 (5 bases). Trimming took 7 bases from V and 0 from J, leaving 15 bases between them. The CDR3 extends over 14 amino acids. From germline, CDR1 is SQVTM and CDR2 ANQGSEA.

This clone was counted between two and nine times. The chain joins TRBV7-2 to TRBJ2-5, with D perhaps matching TRBD2 (5 bases). Looked up from germline, CDR1 is SGHTA and CDR2 is FQGNSA. V gave up 3 bases and J gave up 1 base, with 9 bases separating them. The CDR3 runs to 14 residues. This CDR3 is CASSFGGPQETQYF. CDR3 sequence (DNA): TGTGCCAGCAGCTTTGGCGGGCCCCAAGAGACCCAGTACTTC.

This clone turned up a few times. The V and J genes are TRBV6-1 and TRBJ2-1; 11 bases are a match to TRBD1. Germline V gene data show CDR1 as MNHNS and CDR2 as SASEGT. V gave up 9 bases and J gave up 7 bases; unmatched junction bases: 8. The CDR3 loop spans 14 amino acids. The CDR3 DNA reads as TGTGCCAGTAAAACCGGGACAGGGGGGAATGAGCAGTTCTTC. Translating gives CASKTGTGGNEQFF.

This chain joins TRBV27 and TRBJ1-6; a weak D match, TRBD1 (6 bases). V was shortened by 7 bases and J by 10 bases, with 17 bases between the two germline ends. The CDR3 runs 14 residues. From germline, CDR1 is MNHEY and CDR2 SMNVEV (reference sequence). CDR3 nucleotides: TGTGCCAGCAATCACCACAGGGAGGGCTCACCCCTCCACTTT. Protein product: CASNHHREGSPLHF.

The V and J genes are TRBV6-1 and TRBJ2-7; D not resolved. Germline values: CDR1 MNHNS, CDR2 SASEGT. This CDR3 region has 14 residues. V dropped 7 bases and J dropped 5 bases, with 18 bases sitting between them. CDR3 in DNA: TGTGCCAGCACGTTGAGGAGTGAGTGGAACGAGCAGTACTTC. Protein sequence: CASTLRSEWNEQYF.